These 20 T cell receptor beta chains were all obtained from the same sample, sequenced in a study of CD8 T cells in ankylosing spondylitis (dated by TCRdb to about 2017). Library construction relied on 5' RACE. The instrument was an Illumina HiSeq 2500. In-frame beta chains were kept once TCRdb had trimmed the public reads at Q25 with fastp and called clones with MiXCR. Rows are combined by CDR3 protein, so each entry shows the most common genes and DNA. This sample holds about 130,000 distinct CDR3 sequences; around 6.6% were observed only once. The leading ten clones occupy approximately 13% of the sample. The sequenced sample was blood, either unsorted or a sorted T cell fraction (not recorded which). These receptors came from a female donor with ankylosing spondylitis or in good health (not recorded which).

This clonotype was found many times. The V call is TRBV7-8, the J call TRBJ2-7; TRBD2 agrees at 11 bases. CDR1 is SGHVS and CDR2 is FQNEAQ in the germline V gene. The ends lost 1 base at V and 3 bases at J; junction bases unmatched: 8. There are 17 residues in the CDR3. The CDR3 protein is CASSLGTSGGPFYEQYF. DNA of the CDR3: TGTGCCAGCAGCTTAGGAACTAGCGGGGGCCCATTCTACGAGCAGTACTTC.

Ten or more counts support this clonotype. V and J are TRBV4-1 and TRBJ2-2; tentatively, D is TRBD1 (6 bases). The CDR3 runs to 16 residues. V was shortened by 0 bases and J by 3 bases, with 11 bases between the two germline ends. From germline, CDR1 is MGHRA and CDR2 YSYEKL. DNA of the CDR3: TGCGCCAGCAGCCAAGAGTCCAGGGGACACACCGGGGAGCTGTTTTTT. Its translation: CASSQESRGHTGELFF.

At least ten counts were recorded for this clonotype. This chain connects TRBV18 to TRBJ2-1, with D possibly matching TRBD2 (7 bases). The germline gives CDR1 KGHSH, CDR2 LQKENI. The CDR3 covers 15 residues. Trimming took off 2 bases at V and 7 bases at J, with 15 bases between the two ends. This CDR3 reads CASSPWGGPINEQFF. In nucleotides, the CDR3 is TGTGCCAGCTCACCATGGGGGGGCCCTATTAATGAGCAGTTCTTC.

In its sample, this clonotype was seen many times. V usage is TRBV28 and J usage is TRBJ2-7; unclear D gene. V shed 8 bases and J shed 3 bases, with 11 bases lying between them. CDR1 and CDR2 from the germline V gene are MDHEN and SYDVKM. CDR3 size: 12 residues. CDR3 nucleotide sequence: TGTGCCAGCGCGACATCCTTCTACGAGCAGTACTTC. It translates to CASATSFYEQYF.

The sample holds many counts of this clonotype. The chain has TRBV12-3 or TRBV12-4 and TRBJ1-1; no clear D. V was trimmed by 5 bases and J by 0 bases, leaving 10 bases between them. This CDR3 has 14 amino acids. CDR3 DNA sequence: TGTGCCAGCAGTCCACCCCCCCTGAACACTGAAGCTTTCTTT. Amino acids: CASSPPPLNTEAFF.

The rearrangement links TRBV5-1 to TRBJ2-6; D gene uncertain. The length of the CDR3 is 15 residues. V gave up 4 bases and J gave up 0 bases, with 8 bases separating them. Germline V gene data show CDR1 as SGHRS and CDR2 as YFSETQ. CDR3 sequence (DNA): TGCGCCAGCAGCAAGGCAGGCTCTGGGGCCAACGTCCTGACTTTC. Its protein product is CASSKAGSGANVLTF.

This clonotype occurred many times. The chain carries TRBV28 and TRBJ1-1; D ambiguous. Per germline, CDR1 MDHEN and CDR2 SYDVKM. V lost 6 bases and J lost 6, with 8 bases in between. This CDR3 is 11 amino acids long. The CDR3 nucleotides are TGTGCCAGCAGCCCTACCGCTGAAGCTTTCTTT. It yields the protein CASSPTAEAFF. Using reference TRBV28 and TRBJ1-1 for the parts outside the CDR3, the full variable domain is DVKVTQSSRYLVKRTGEKVFLECVQDMDHENMFWYRQDPGLGLRLIYFSYDVKMKEKGDIPEGYSVSREKKERFSLILESASTNQTSMYLCASSPTAEAFFGQGTRLTVV.

This clonotype was recorded at least ten times. The chain couples TRBV6-1 to TRBJ1-2, with a tentative D call TRBD1 (5 bases). Trimming removed 6 bases at V and 8 bases at J, with 19 bases between. CDR3 length: 14 residues. Germline V gene lookup returns CDR1 MNHNS and CDR2 SASEGT. CDR3 loop: CASSPGWQELGYTF. The DNA of the CDR3 is TGTGCCAGCAGCCCAGGGTGGCAAGAGCTGGGCTACACCTTC.

This clonotype showed up many times. This rearrangement joins TRBV27 to TRBJ2-5; D is perhaps TRBD2 (6 bases). CDR3 length: 15 amino acids. The germline V gene encodes CDR1 MNHEY and CDR2 SMNVEV (reference sequence). The germline V and J ends were trimmed by 5 bases and 2 bases, with 15 bases remaining between them. The CDR3 protein is CASSPIVAGQETQYF. Here the CDR3 DNA reads TGTGCCAGCAGTCCTATCGTGGCGGGGCAAGAGACCCAGTACTTC.

This clonotype has ten or more counts. The rearrangement uses TRBV15 and TRBJ2-3, with D unclear. CDR1 LNHNV and CDR2 YYDKDF come from the germline V gene (reference sequence). Between the trimmed V and J ends, which lost 1 base and 0 bases, there was a span of 8 bases. The CDR3 length is 15 residues. CDR3 protein: CATSRVASSTDTQYF. CDR3 DNA sequence: TGTGCCACCAGCAGAGTAGCCTCTAGCACAGATACGCAGTATTTT.

There are many counts of this clonotype. This chain links TRBV12-3 or TRBV12-4 with TRBJ1-5; D possibly corresponds to TRBD1 (6 bases). V was cut by 3 bases and J by 5 bases, with 11 bases left in between. This CDR3 region has 14 residues. CDR3 DNA sequence: TGTGCCAGCAGTTTCGGGGACATATATCAGCCCCAGCATTTT. Its protein product is CASSFGDIYQPQHF.

Many counts were recorded for this clonotype. The chain uses TRBV7-2 and TRBJ1-6; no reliable D call. Germline lookup yields CDR1 SGHTA and CDR2 FQGNSA. This CDR3 region has 13 residues. V was trimmed by 4 bases and J by 7 bases, leaving 8 bases between them. The CDR3 bases are TGTGCCAGCAGCTCATCTCGAAATTCACCCCTCCACTTT. Protein sequence: CASSSSRNSPLHF.

The sample holds many counts of this clonotype. This chain connects TRBV27 to TRBJ2-7, with D tentatively TRBD1 (5 bases). This CDR3 has 13 residues. The V gene's germline CDR1 is MNHEY and CDR2 SMNVEV (reference sequence). V was trimmed by 3 bases and J by 3 bases, leaving 9 bases between them. CDR3 bases: TGTGCCAGCAGTTTCTCAGGGATCTACGAGCAGTACTTC. This encodes CASSFSGIYEQYF.

The chain joins TRBV28 to TRBJ2-7; 14 bases agree with TRBD2. Unmatched junction bases numbered 2, after V lost 4 bases and J lost 3 bases. The CDR3 has 15 residues. The V gene's germline CDR1 is MDHEN and CDR2 SYDVKM. CDR3 in amino acids: CASSSGTSGGYEQYF. CDR3 bases: TGTGCCAGCAGTTCCGGGACTAGCGGGGGCTACGAGCAGTACTTC.

The CDR3 region has the DNA TGTGCCAGCAGTGGTAGGAACACTGAAGCTTTCTTT. Protein: CASSGRNTEAFF. The chain uses TRBV28 and TRBJ1-1; D gene unclear. The V end was cut by 5 bases, the J end by 1 base, with 5 bases between. Germline V lookup: CDR1 MDHEN, CDR2 SYDVKM. CDR3 length: 12 residues.

At least ten counts were recorded for this clonotype. The chain recombines TRBV5-1 with TRBJ2-7, with 11 bases matching TRBD1. Trimming removed 2 bases from V and 5 bases from J; junction bases left unmatched: 9. This CDR3 has 16 amino acids. The germline V gene has CDR1 SGHRS and CDR2 YFSETQ. The CDR3 loop is CASSLRTGGYPNEQYF. DNA for the CDR3: TGCGCCAGCAGCTTAAGGACAGGGGGCTACCCTAACGAGCAGTACTTC.

This clonotype was found many times. This chain joins TRBV12-5 and TRBJ2-1, with 10 nucleotides matching TRBD2. V trimming: 1 base; J trimming: 0 bases; junction bases outside the gene matches: 0. Germline CDR1 and CDR2: LGHNT and FRNRAP. The CDR3 extends over 16 amino acids. DNA for the CDR3: TGTGCTAGTGGTTTGGAGCGGGGGGGCTCCTACAATGAGCAGTTCTTC. This gives the protein CASGLERGGSYNEQFF.

The sample holds many counts of this clonotype. The chain is built from TRBV27 and TRBJ1-2; D might be TRBD1 (6 bases). V was cut by 2 bases and J by 8 bases, with 18 bases left in between. The CDR3 is 15 amino acids. Germline V gives CDR1 MNHEY, CDR2 SMNVEV (reference sequence). The CDR3 protein is CASSLVLGAGDGYTF. The CDR3 DNA sequence: TGTGCCAGCAGTTTAGTTCTGGGGGCGGGGGACGGCTACACCTTC.

The table lists this clonotype with many counts. The rearrangement uses TRBV3-1 and TRBJ1-6, with D possibly being TRBD1 (5 bases). The CDR3 loop spans 13 amino acids. Germline lookup yields CDR1 LGHDT and CDR2 YNNKEL (reference sequence). The V end lost 4 bases, the J end lost 10 bases, and 11 bases lay between the germline ends. DNA of the CDR3: TGTGCCAGCAGCCTACGACGGGGGTCACCCCTCCACTTT. This sequence encodes CASSLRRGSPLHF. Using reference TRBV3-1 and TRBJ1-6 for the parts outside the CDR3, the full variable domain is DTAVSQTPKYLVTQMGNDKSIKCEQNLGHDTMYWYKQDSKKFLKIMFSYNNKELIINETVPNRFSPKSPDKAHLNLHINSLELGDSAVYFCASSLRRGSPLHFGNGTRLTVT.

This clonotype appeared many times. The chain links TRBV29-1 to TRBJ1-5, with D uncertain. Trimming shortened V by 7 bases and J by 4 bases, and 14 bases separated the two germline ends. The CDR3 runs to 13 residues. CDR1 is SQVTM, CDR2 ANQGSEA, per germline. Here the CDR3 DNA reads TGCAGCGCTGTCGAGACTTATAATCAGCCCCAGCATTTT. This sequence encodes CSAVETYNQPQHF.